The 9 T cell receptor beta chains listed next were all sequenced from one sample in a study of T cells in localized non-small cell lung cancer. Using immunoSEQ multiplex PCR, the repertoire was profiled, and TCRdb retains in-frame clones only, with some absent. The table has about 92,000 clones, approximately 91% seen once. This specimen consisted of PBMCs, obtained before any cancer treatment. The receptors here all came from a woman between 35 and 70 years old with stage II squamous cell lung carcinoma.

V and J are TRBV28 and TRBJ1-5; possibly TRBD1 for D (5 bases). Germline V gene sequence: CDR1 MDHEN, CDR2 SYDVKM. The V gene lost 7 bases and the J gene lost 2 bases, with 21 bases spanning the gap. The CDR3 runs 17 residues. CDR3 bases: TGTGCCAGCATCGCAGGGATGGGAGGGAACGGCAATCAGCCCCAGCATTTT. This translates into CASIAGMGGNGNQPQHF.

This sequence joins TRBV6-5 and TRBJ1-4; D possibly corresponds to TRBD1 (6 bases). Germline CDR1 and CDR2: MNHEY and SVGAGI. The length of the CDR3 is 14 residues. V was trimmed by 6 bases and J by 5 bases, leaving 13 bases between them. The CDR3 region has the DNA TGTGCCAGCAGCAAACAGGGAAAGAATGAAAAACTGTTTTTT. It translates to CASSKQGKNEKLFF.

This clone has more than one count but fewer than ten. The V gene is TRBV11-2, the J gene TRBJ2-2; possibly TRBD2 for D (5 bases). V was clipped by 7 bases and J by 6 bases, with 15 bases between them. The CDR3 has 14 residues. Germline assignment: CDR1 SGHAT and CDR2 FQNNGV. The CDR3 nucleotides read TGTGCCAGCACCACCATGTCCGGGGCCGGGGAGCTGTTTTTT. Protein: CASTTMSGAGELFF. Full variable domain (outside the CDR3, taken from reference TRBV11-2 and TRBJ2-2): EAGVAQSPRYKIIEKRQSVAFWCNPISGHATLYWYQQILGQGPKLLIQFQNNGVVDDSQLPKDRFSAERLKGVDSTLKIQPAKLEDSAVYLCASTTMSGAGELFFGEGSRLTVL.

V is TRBV28 and J is TRBJ1-4, with D tentatively TRBD1 (5 bases). Germline values: CDR1 MDHEN, CDR2 SYDVKM. The V and J ends lost 6 bases and 7 bases respectively, with 15 bases between them. This CDR3 contains 14 residues. CDR3 protein: CASSRPRGGEKLFF. CDR3 DNA sequence: TGTGCCAGCAGCCGCCCGAGGGGCGGTGAAAAACTGTTTTTT.

The CDR3 loop is CASSALNTGELFF. In DNA, the CDR3 is TGTGCCAGCAGTGCCCTGAACACCGGGGAGCTGTTTTTT. The chain joins TRBV27 to TRBJ2-2; D is uncertain. CDR1 and CDR2 (germline): MNHEY, SMNVEV (reference sequence). V lost 5 bases and J lost 1, with 5 bases in between. The CDR3 runs 13 residues.

This clone was detected once. V gene TRBV27 combines with J gene TRBJ2-3, with 11 positions matching TRBD2. The length of the CDR3 is 16 residues. The germline CDR1 and CDR2 sequences are MNHEY and SMNVEV (reference sequence). Losses at the gene ends were 7 bases for V and 4 bases for J; bases not matched to a gene: 10. CDR3 protein: CASTSGRMREADTQYF. The CDR3 region has the DNA TGTGCCAGCACTAGCGGGAGGATGAGAGAGGCAGATACGCAGTATTTT.

V and J are TRBV2 and TRBJ1-2; no reliable D call. Germline CDR1 is SNHLY and CDR2 is FYNNEI. V shed 4 bases and J shed 5 bases, with 8 bases lying between them. This CDR3 spans 12 amino acids. The CDR3 protein is CASSASSYGYTF. As DNA, the CDR3 is TGTGCCAGCAGTGCTTCCAGTTATGGCTACACCTTC.

This clone was seen a few times. The chain uses TRBV5-4 and TRBJ1-2; possibly TRBD1 for D (5 bases). Germline CDR1 SGHNT, CDR2 YYREEE (reference sequence). V lost 4 bases to trimming and J lost 1 base, with 20 bases between them. CDR3 length: 17 amino acids. The CDR3 protein is CASSPRSGRQVNYGYTF. In DNA form, the CDR3 reads TGTGCCAGCAGCCCAAGGTCGGGGCGGCAAGTTAACTATGGCTACACCTTC. The entire variable domain, with the rest obtained from reference TRBV5-4 and TRBJ1-2, is as follows: ETGVTQSPTHLIKTRGQQVTLRCSSQSGHNTVSWYQQALGQGPQFIFQYYREEENGRGNFPPRFSGLQFPNYSSELNVNALELDDSALYLCASSPRSGRQVNYGYTFGSGTRLTVV.

A single count supports this clone. The gene calls are TRBV14 and TRBJ1-2; D is perhaps TRBD1 (5 bases). Germline assignment: CDR1 SGHDN and CDR2 FVKESK. This CDR3 is built from 15 residues. V lost 6 bases, J lost 3 bases, and 17 bases lay in between. This CDR3 reads CASSGPGRDYYGYTF. DNA of the CDR3: TGTGCCAGCAGTGGTCCGGGGAGGGACTACTATGGCTACACCTTC.